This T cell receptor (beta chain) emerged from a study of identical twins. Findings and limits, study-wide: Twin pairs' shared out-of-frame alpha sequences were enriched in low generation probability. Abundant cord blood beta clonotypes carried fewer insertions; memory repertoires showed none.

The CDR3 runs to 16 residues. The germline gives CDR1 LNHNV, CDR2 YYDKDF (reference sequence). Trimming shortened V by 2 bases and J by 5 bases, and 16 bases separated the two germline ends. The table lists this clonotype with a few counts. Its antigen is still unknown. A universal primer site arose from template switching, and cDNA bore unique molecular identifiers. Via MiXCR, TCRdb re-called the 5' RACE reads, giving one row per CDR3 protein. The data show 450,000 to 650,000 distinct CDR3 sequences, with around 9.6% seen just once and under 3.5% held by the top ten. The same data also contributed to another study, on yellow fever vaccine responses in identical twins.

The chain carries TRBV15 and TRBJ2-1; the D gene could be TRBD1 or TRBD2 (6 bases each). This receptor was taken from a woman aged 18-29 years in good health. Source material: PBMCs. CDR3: CATSRNRWRDNNEQFF. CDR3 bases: TGTGCCACCAGCAGAAATAGATGGCGGGACAACAATGAGCAGTTCTTC. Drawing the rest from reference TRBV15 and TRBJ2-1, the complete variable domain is DAMVIQNPRYQVTQFGKPVTLSCSQTLNHNVMYWYQQKSSQAPKLLFHYYDKDFNNEADTPDNFQSRRPNTSFCFLDIRSPGLGDTAMYLCATSRNRWRDNNEQFFGPGTRLTVL.